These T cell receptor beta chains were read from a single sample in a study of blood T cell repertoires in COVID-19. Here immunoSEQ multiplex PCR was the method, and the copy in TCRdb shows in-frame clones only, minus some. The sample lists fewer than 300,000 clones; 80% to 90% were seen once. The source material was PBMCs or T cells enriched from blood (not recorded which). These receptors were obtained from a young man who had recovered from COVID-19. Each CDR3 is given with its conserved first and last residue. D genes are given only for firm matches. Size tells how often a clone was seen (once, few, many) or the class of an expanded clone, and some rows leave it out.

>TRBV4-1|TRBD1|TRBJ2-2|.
CASSRGTGHTGELFF
TGCGCCAGCAGCCGCGGGACAGGACACACCGGGGAGCTGTTTTTT
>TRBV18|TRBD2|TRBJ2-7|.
CASSPREGEQYF
TGTGCCAGCTCACCCAGGGAGGGCGAGCAGTACTTC
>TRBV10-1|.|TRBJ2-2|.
CASSEQLAGELFF
TGCGCCAGCAGTGAGCAACTGGCCGGGGAGCTGTTTTTT
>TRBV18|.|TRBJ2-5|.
CASSPMGEETQYF
TGTGCCAGCTCACCGATGGGAGAAGAGACCCAGTACTTC
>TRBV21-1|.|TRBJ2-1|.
CASSKESPLAGVGNEQFF
TGTGCCAGCAGCAAAGAAAGCCCCCTAGCGGGAGTCGGTAATGAGCAGTTCTTC
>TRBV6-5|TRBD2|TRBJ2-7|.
CASQSGRANEQYF
TGTGCCAGTCAAAGCGGGAGGGCCAACGAGCAGTACTTC
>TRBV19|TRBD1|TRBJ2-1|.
CASSIGSGQASYNEQFF
TGTGCCAGTAGTATTGGGTCGGGACAGGCAAGCTACAATGAGCAGTTCTTC
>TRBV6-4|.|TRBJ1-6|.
CASSESGISPLHF
TGTGCCAGCAGTGAATCCGGGATTTCACCCCTCCACTTT
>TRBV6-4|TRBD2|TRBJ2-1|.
CASSPRSGGSEQFF
TGTGCCAGCAGCCCGAGGTCGGGCGGGAGTGAGCAGTTCTTC
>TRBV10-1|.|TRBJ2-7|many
CASSQGYSYEQYF
TGCGCCAGCAGTCAGGGATATTCCTACGAGCAGTACTTC
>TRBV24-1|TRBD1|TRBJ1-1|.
CATSDRTGIEAFF
TGTGCCACCAGTGACCGGACAGGAATTGAAGCTTTCTTT
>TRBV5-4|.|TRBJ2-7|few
CASSLNPGQADEQYF
TGTGCCAGCAGCTTAAATCCAGGGCAGGCCGACGAGCAGTACTTC
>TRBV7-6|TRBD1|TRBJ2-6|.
CASSSGQVVPGANVLTF
TGTGCCAGCAGCTCGGGACAGGTGGTCCCTGGGGCCAACGTCCTGACTTTC
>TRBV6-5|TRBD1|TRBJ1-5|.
CASSLGQLNQPQHF
TGTGCCAGCAGCTTGGGACAGCTAAATCAGCCCCAGCATTTT
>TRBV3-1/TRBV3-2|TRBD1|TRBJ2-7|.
CASSQAGTGGSYEQYF
TGTGCCAGCAGCCAAGCCGGGACAGGGGGCTCCTACGAGCAGTACTTC
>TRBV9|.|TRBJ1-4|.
CASSATPNPSGEKLFF
TGTGCCAGCAGCGCAACCCCGAACCCGTCGGGTGAAAAACTGTTTTTT
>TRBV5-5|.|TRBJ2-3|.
CASSFLVDTQYF
TGTGCCAGCAGCTTTCTAGTGGATACGCAGTATTTT
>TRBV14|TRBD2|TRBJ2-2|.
CASSHEREGAGELFF
TGTGCCAGCAGCCACGAGCGGGAGGGGGCCGGGGAGCTGTTTTTT
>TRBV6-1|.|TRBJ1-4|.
CASSERGGDEKLFF
TGTGCCAGCAGTGAAAGGGGGGGAGATGAAAAACTGTTTTTT
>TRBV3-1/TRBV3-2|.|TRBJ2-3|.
CASSQRLGEDTQYF
TGTGCCAGCAGCCAAAGACTAGGGGAAGATACGCAGTATTTT
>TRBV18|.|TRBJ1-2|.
CASSKQTNYGYTF
TGTGCCAGCTCAAAACAGACCAACTATGGCTACACCTTC
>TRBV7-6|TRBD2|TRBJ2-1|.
CASSPTVLAANEQFF
TGTGCCAGCAGCCCAACCGTACTAGCGGCCAATGAGCAGTTCTTC
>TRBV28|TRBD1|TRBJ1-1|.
CASSYRGPNTEAFF
TGTGCCAGCAGTTACAGGGGGCCGAACACTGAAGCTTTCTTT
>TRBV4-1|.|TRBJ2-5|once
CASSHRPEGETQYF
TGCGCCAGCAGCCACCGCCCCGAGGGAGAGACCCAGTACTTC
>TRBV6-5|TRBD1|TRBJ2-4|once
CATQTGADIQYF
TGTGCCACGCAGACAGGGGCGGACATTCAGTACTTC
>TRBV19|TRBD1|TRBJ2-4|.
CASSSLDRGLAKNIQYF
TGTGCCAGTAGTTCTTTGGACAGGGGGCTAGCCAAAAACATTCAGTACTTC
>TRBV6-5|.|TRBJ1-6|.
CASKGGGDYNSPLHF
TGTGCCAGCAAGGGGGGAGGGGACTATAATTCACCCCTCCACTTT
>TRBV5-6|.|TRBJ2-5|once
CASSLAGIGSQETQYF
TGTGCCAGCAGCTTGGCAGGGATCGGGAGTCAGGAGACCCAGTACTTC